This T cell receptor beta chain was observed in a study of T cells after yellow fever vaccination. V was clipped by 8 bases and J by 3 bases, with 14 bases between them. The CDR3 is 13 residues long. Using its own MiXCR run on the 5' RACE reads, TCRdb lists one record per CDR3 protein. Seen here are 120,000 or so distinct CDR3 sequences, 7.5% to 10% observed once, and the top ten hold 40%. The chain has TRBV12-3 or TRBV12-4 and TRBJ2-7; D might be TRBD1 or TRBD2, each matching 6 bases. This TCR came from a man younger than 35 who received the YFV17D yellow fever vaccine. This sample comprised CD8+ T cells sorted from PBMCs, obtained on the day of the yellow fever booster vaccination. CDR3 nucleotide sequence: TGTGCCAGCGGATGGGGGGCAGTCTACGAGCAGTACTTC. Translated: CASGWGAVYEQYF.